The rows below give T cell receptor beta chains drawn from one sample of a study of T cell repertoires in cytomegalovirus infection. TCRdb recomputed calls from the reads with MiXCR, one row per CDR3 protein. The data hold hundreds of thousands of distinct CDR3 sequences, with more than 30% observed a single time. Antigens of these TCRs are unknown. Specimen: cultured PBMCs, collected from culture after CMV antigen stimulation. The receptor source for this set is a human donor in good health (CMV status not recorded). Some clones in this sample may be carry-over from other donors' samples. The CDR3 runs from the conserved cysteine through the conserved F or W.

V	J	CDR3
TRBV6-2/TRBV6-3	TRBJ1-2	CASSSREVHGYTF
TRBV7-2	TRBJ1-3	CASRQTGVGNTIYF
TRBV7-2	TRBJ1-2	CASSPRQGAFGYTF
TRBV7-9	TRBJ2-5	CASRPPAGQETQYF
TRBV6-5	TRBJ1-1	CASSYSGTMNTEAFF
TRBV5-1	TRBJ1-5	CASTLGTDSNQPQHF
TRBV5-1	TRBJ2-5	CASSQADNSRETQYF
TRBV5-1	TRBJ2-5	CASSLEDRGRRETQYF
TRBV7-2	TRBJ2-1	CASSARTLGVGEQFF
TRBV29-1	TRBJ1-1	CSGKTVNTEAFF
TRBV7-9	TRBJ1-1	CASIPQGLVGTEAFF
TRBV5-1	TRBJ2-1	CASSLEAGRTYNEQFF
TRBV5-4	TRBJ1-1	CASSAKTGGTEAFF
TRBV27	TRBJ2-7	CASRGLAETYEQYF
TRBV6-2/TRBV6-3	TRBJ2-5	CASKSSGNQETQYF
TRBV10-3	TRBJ1-1	CAISESGTGAMNTEAFF
TRBV11-2	TRBJ2-1	CASSSGLAPGIF
TRBV12-3/TRBV12-4	TRBJ2-5	CASSFRETQYF
TRBV14	TRBJ2-3	CASSQGAGGPGDTQYF
TRBV6-2/TRBV6-3	TRBJ2-2	CASSKTRDPHTGELFF
TRBV28	TRBJ2-1	CANKGTPYNEQFF
TRBV7-2	TRBJ2-2	CASSTAGGTGELFF
TRBV4-2	TRBJ2-7	CASSTSGSFYAQYF
TRBV20-1	TRBJ2-3	CSARDIDIHSTDTQYF